This entry lists 2 T cell receptor beta chains sequenced from one sample in a study of T cell responses to AZD1222 COVID-19 vaccine. Using immunoSEQ multiplex PCR, the repertoire was profiled, and TCRdb retains in-frame clones only, with some absent. The profile covers approximately 100,000 clones, with around 90% appearing a single time and less than 10% taken by the ten largest. The sample in question was peripheral blood, obtained 28 days after the second AZD1222 dose. The receptors here all came from an adult who received the AZD1222 COVID-19 vaccine.

J is TRBJ2-3 and V is TRBV6-4; a weak D match, TRBD2 (5 bases). The V and J ends lost 0 bases and 4 bases respectively, with 11 bases between them. Germline V gives CDR1 MRHNA, CDR2 SNTAGT. CDR3 length: 15 amino acids. The CDR3 is CASSDSPGVPDTQYF. CDR3 coding DNA: TGTGCCAGCAGTGACTCCCCCGGGGTCCCAGATACGCAGTATTTT.

The J gene is TRBJ2-2, the V gene TRBV11-3, with D maybe TRBD1 (6 bases). Germline assignment: CDR1 SGHNT and CDR2 YENEEA. V dropped 0 bases and J dropped 6 bases, with 11 bases sitting between them. This CDR3 has 15 amino acids. In nucleotides, the CDR3 is TGTGCCAGCAGCTTAGATCGGGCAGGGGCCGGGGAGCTGTTTTTT. The encoded protein is CASSLDRAGAGELFF.